Below are 28 T cell receptor beta chains sequenced from a single sample in a study of blood T cell repertoires in COVID-19. Generated by immunoSEQ multiplex PCR, the TCRdb table keeps only in-frame clones and is missing some. Among about 260,000 clones listed, nearly 90% were seen once. The specimen was peripheral blood. All receptors come from a human donor in a cohort sampled during active COVID-19.

The gene calls are TRBV11-3 and TRBJ1-1; D may be TRBD1 (6 bases). The CDR3 contains 15 residues. Trimming removed 4 bases from V and 4 bases from J, with 16 bases in between. Germline V gene sequence: CDR1 SGHNT, CDR2 YENEEA. CDR3 region: CASSYQGPKVTEAFF. CDR3 bases: TGTGCCAGCAGCTATCAGGGGCCCAAGGTCACTGAAGCTTTCTTT.

The DNA of the CDR3 is TGTGCCTGGAGTCCGGGGGGGGCCGGCTACACCTTC. Protein product: CAWSPGGAGYTF. The rearrangement links TRBV30 to TRBJ1-2, with D maybe TRBD1 (6 bases). V was pared by 2 bases and J by 8 bases, with 12 bases between. This CDR3 region has 12 residues. CDR1 is GTSNPN and CDR2 is SVGIG in the germline V gene (reference sequence).

The chain carries TRBV19 and TRBJ2-7; D is possibly TRBD2 (6 bases). Germline-derived CDR1 and CDR2 are LNHDA and SQIVND (reference sequence). The CDR3 totals 14 residues. Trimming pared 4 bases from V and 4 bases from J, leaving 14 bases between. The CDR3 DNA is TGTGCCAGTAGTAACCTCGGACTATCTTACGAGCAGTACTTC. The encoded protein is CASSNLGLSYEQYF.

This sequence joins TRBV9 and TRBJ2-5, with 8 nucleotides matching TRBD2. CDR1 SGDLS and CDR2 YYNGEE come from the germline V gene. Germline trimming cut 0 bases from V and 5 bases from J; bases unmatched to any gene: 15. The CDR3 runs to 18 residues. In DNA, the CDR3 is TGTGCCAGCAGCGTAGAGGGTCCGGGGGGGAGCCTCGGGGAGACCCAGTACTTC. This gives the protein CASSVEGPGGSLGETQYF.

CDR3 residues: CASSKTGAATEAFF. The CDR3 DNA follows: TGTGCCAGCAGCAAAACAGGGGCCGCCACTGAAGCTTTCTTT. This rearrangement joins TRBV3-1 (or the pseudogene TRBV3-2) to TRBJ1-1, with 7 bases identical to TRBD1. CDR3 length: 14 residues. V lost 5 bases and J lost 4; bases outside the gene matches: 7. Per the germline V gene, CDR1 is LGHDT and CDR2 is YNNKEL (reference sequence).

The chain recombines TRBV15 with TRBJ2-3; 15 bases are a match to TRBD2. Trimming cost V 0 bases and J 3 bases; bases outside gene matches: 16. CDR3 length: 22 amino acids. Looked up from germline, CDR1 is LNHNV and CDR2 is YYDKDF (reference sequence). The CDR3 loop reads CATSRDLPPGLAGGPETDTQYF. The CDR3 DNA follows: TGTGCCACCAGCAGAGATCTTCCCCCGGGACTAGCGGGAGGACCCGAGACAGATACGCAGTATTTT.

The chain recombines TRBV5-6 with TRBJ2-5; 9 bases match TRBD1. J was trimmed by 5 bases and V by 3 bases; bases with no gene match: 17. The CDR3 extends over 18 amino acids. CDR1 and CDR2 from the germline V gene are SGHDT and YYEEEE. DNA for the CDR3: TGTGCCAGCAGCTACAAAGTAGGGACAGGGAGAATTCGGGAGACCCAGTACTTC. Translating it yields CASSYKVGTGRIRETQYF.

This clone showed up just a few times. The chain links TRBV9 to TRBJ1-3; D gene uncertain. Per germline, CDR1 SGDLS and CDR2 YYNGEE. The CDR3 is made up of 15 amino acids. The V and J ends lost 4 bases and 2 bases respectively, with 13 bases between them. This CDR3 reads CASSPEGGTGNTIYF. CDR3 in DNA: TGTGCCAGCAGCCCCGAGGGAGGGACTGGAAACACCATATATTTT.

J is TRBJ2-7 and V is TRBV5-6; D may be TRBD1 (5 bases). Germline lookup yields CDR1 SGHDT and CDR2 YYEEEE. Trimming stripped 1 base from V and 3 bases from J, with 8 bases between. This CDR3 comprises 13 residues. CDR3 in DNA: TGTGCCAGCAGCTTGCAGGGCCACTACGAGCAGTACTTC. It translates to CASSLQGHYEQYF.

The chain employs TRBV24-1 and TRBJ2-3; TRBD1 aligns across 9 bases. Germline CDR1 reads KGHDR; CDR2 reads SFDVKD. Trimming at V came to 2 bases and at J to 14 bases, leaving 7 bases not matched to a gene. CDR3 size: 13 residues. The CDR3, as DNA: TGTGCCACCAGTGATTCCACTGGACAGGGGCGGTATTTT. This sequence encodes CATSDSTGQGRYF.

This chain uses TRBV29-1 with TRBJ2-5; 9 nucleotides agree with TRBD2. The CDR3 length is 12 residues. The germline V gene has CDR1 SQVTM and CDR2 ANQGSEA. As DNA, the CDR3 is TGCGGCGGGGGGGAGGGCCAAGAGACCCAGTACTTC. Protein product: CGGGEGQETQYF. The variable domain in full, completed from reference TRBV29-1 and TRBJ2-5, reads SAVISQKPSRDICQRGTSLTIQCQVDSQVTMMFWYRQQPGQSLTLIATANQGSEATYESGFVIDKFPISRPNLTFSTLTVSNMSPEDSSIYLCGGGEGQETQYFGPGTRLLVL.

The chain has TRBV7-2 and TRBJ2-7; TRBD1 matches 9 bases. CDR3 length equals 15 residues. The V and J ends lost 8 bases and 1 base, in that order; junction bases with no gene match: 9. The germline CDR1 and CDR2 sequences are SGHTA and FQGNSA. This chain's CDR3 is CASLYRTGASYEQYF. The DNA for the CDR3 is TGTGCCAGCTTGTACCGGACAGGGGCGTCCTACGAGCAGTACTTC.

This chain uses TRBV7-2 with TRBJ2-5; TRBD2 agrees at 14 bases. The CDR3 spans 17 residues. V lost 4 bases to trimming and J lost 2 bases; unmatched junction nucleotides: 6. Germline V gene data show CDR1 as SGHTA and CDR2 as FQGNSA. The CDR3 DNA follows: TGTGCCAGCAGCTCCGGACTAGCGGGAGGAGCTCAAGAGACCCAGTACTTC. Protein sequence: CASSSGLAGGAQETQYF.

This clone showed up just once. The chain uses TRBV9 and TRBJ1-3; the match to TRBD1 covers 10 bases. Losses at the gene ends were 4 bases for V and 3 bases for J; bases not matched to a gene: 13. This CDR3 region has 18 residues. Germline lookup yields CDR1 SGDLS and CDR2 YYNGEE. In DNA, the CDR3 is TGTGCCAGCAGCACCTCTGGACAGGGGGACGGGGGTGGAAACACCATATATTTT. It yields the protein CASSTSGQGDGGGNTIYF. Full variable domain (remainder filled in from reference TRBV9 and TRBJ1-3): DSGVTQTPKHLITATGQRVTLRCSPRSGDLSVYWYQQSLDQGLQFLIQYYNGEERAKGNILERFSAQQFPDLHSELNLSSLELGDSALYFCASSTSGQGDGGGNTIYFGEGSWLTVV.

This rearrangement joins TRBV6-5 to TRBJ1-4; a weak D match, TRBD1 (6 bases). The germline gives CDR1 MNHEY, CDR2 SVGAGI. V shed 8 bases and J shed 8 bases, with 15 bases lying between them. The length of the CDR3 is 13 residues. The DNA of the CDR3 is TGTGCCAGCCGTCGGACAGACGGCGAAAAACTGTTTTTT. This translates into CASRRTDGEKLFF.

This chain links TRBV27 with TRBJ2-6; tentative D call: TRBD1 (5 bases). CDR3 size: 14 residues. Between the trimmed V and J ends, which lost 7 bases and 0 bases, there was a span of 7 bases. The V gene's germline CDR1 is MNHEY and CDR2 SMNVEV (reference sequence). The CDR3 protein is CASTGFSGANVLTF. CDR3 in DNA: TGTGCCAGCACAGGGTTCTCTGGGGCCAACGTCCTGACTTTC.

As to this clone: At the DNA level, this CDR3 is encoded by other sequences in the same sample as well. The genes are TRBV19 and TRBJ2-7; D gene uncertain. This CDR3 comprises 12 residues. Trimming cost V 9 bases and J 0 bases, with 9 bases left between them. Germline V lookup: CDR1 LNHDA, CDR2 SQIVND (reference sequence). In DNA form, the CDR3 reads TGTGCCAGCTCGACGGGCTCCTACGAGCAGTACTTC. Its translation is CASSTGSYEQYF.

The chain couples TRBV11-3 to TRBJ2-3; 8 nucleotides line up with TRBD2. CDR1 and CDR2 (germline): SGHNT, YENEEA. J lost 5 bases, V lost 4 bases, and 5 bases had no gene match. The CDR3 consists of 14 residues. The CDR3 sequence: CASSSGGALDTQYF. The CDR3 DNA sequence: TGTGCCAGCAGCTCCGGGGGGGCCCTAGATACGCAGTATTTT.

V gene TRBV6-5 combines with J gene TRBJ1-4; 8 bases match TRBD1. This CDR3 comprises 14 residues. Trimming removed 4 bases from V and 5 bases from J; junction bases left unmatched: 3. Germline values: CDR1 MNHEY, CDR2 SVGAGI. CDR3 bases: TGTGCCAGCAGTTTGACAGGGGACAATGAAAAACTGTTTTTT. Translated, it gives CASSLTGDNEKLFF.

The V and J genes are TRBV3-1 (or the pseudogene TRBV3-2) and TRBJ1-5; maybe TRBD1 (6 bases). The V end was cut by 4 bases, the J end by 4 bases, with 32 bases between. CDR1 and CDR2 (germline): LGHDT, YNNKEL (reference sequence). The CDR3 loop spans 21 amino acids. The CDR3 sequence: CASSPPAGRGPTRPKNQPQHF. The CDR3 nucleotides read TGTGCCAGCAGCCCCCCCGCGGGCAGGGGTCCAACCCGTCCCAAAAATCAGCCCCAGCATTTT.

This clone showed up just once. CDR3 nucleotide sequence: TGTGCCAGCAGCCGGGTTGGGACAGATCTTTTACGTGAGCAGTACTTC. Amino acids: CASSRVGTDLLREQYF. The rearrangement links TRBV11-3 to TRBJ2-7; the match to TRBD1 covers 7 bases. Losses at the gene ends were 5 bases for V and 7 bases for J; bases not matched to a gene: 17. Germline V gives CDR1 SGHNT, CDR2 YENEEA. This CDR3 is built from 16 residues.

The chain combines TRBV5-8 with TRBJ1-5; possible D gene TRBD1, 5 bases. V lost 4 bases to trimming and J lost 3 bases, with 14 bases between them. The CDR3 is 15 residues long. Germline CDR1 reads SGHTS; CDR2 reads YDEGEE. The CDR3 sequence is CASSPAGRANQPQHF. Written as DNA, the CDR3 is TGTGCCAGCAGCCCGGCAGGCAGGGCCAATCAGCCCCAGCATTTT. Filled out from reference TRBV5-8 and TRBJ1-5, the complete variable domain reads EAGVTQSPTHLIKTRGQQATLRCSPISGHTSVYWYQQALGLGLQFLLWYDEGEERNRGNFPPRFSGRQFPNYSSELNVNALELEDSALYLCASSPAGRANQPQHFGDGTRLSIL.

The V and J genes are TRBV9 and TRBJ2-7, with 7 bases that match TRBD1. Losses at the gene ends were 4 bases for V and 2 bases for J; bases not matched to a gene: 9. The CDR3 has 15 residues. CDR1 SGDLS and CDR2 YYNGEE come from the germline V gene. For the CDR3, the DNA is TGTGCCAGCAGCCCCCGACAGGGATCGACCTACGAGCAGTACTTC. Translating gives CASSPRQGSTYEQYF.

The V gene is TRBV28, the J gene TRBJ2-7; 13 nucleotides match TRBD2. This CDR3 is 15 amino acids long. Germline lookup yields CDR1 MDHEN and CDR2 SYDVKM. Unmatched junction bases numbered 7, after V lost 5 bases and J lost 6 bases. CDR3 amino acids: CASSPALAGGPEQYF. The CDR3 DNA reads TGTGCCAGCAGTCCCGCACTAGCGGGGGGGCCCGAGCAGTACTTC.

This chain connects TRBV7-9 to TRBJ2-5, with TRBD2 as a possible D gene (5 bases). The CDR3 is 15 amino acids. V lost 4 bases and J 4 bases, leaving 16 bases between the germline ends. CDR1 and CDR2 (germline): SEHNR, FQNEAQ (reference sequence). For the CDR3, the DNA is TGTGCCAGCAGCTCCCATTCGGGAAGCGGAGAGACCCAGTACTTC. Amino acids: CASSSHSGSGETQYF.

The gene calls are TRBV19 and TRBJ2-6; D perhaps matches TRBD1 (7 bases). V was trimmed by 1 base and J by 2 bases, leaving 12 bases between them. Looked up from germline, CDR1 is LNHDA and CDR2 is SQIVND (reference sequence). This CDR3 is 17 amino acids long. CDR3 sequence: CASSIVTGEAGANVLTF. As DNA, the CDR3 is TGTGCCAGTAGTATAGTAACAGGGGAGGCTGGGGCCAACGTCCTGACTTTC.

This chain connects TRBV5-1 to TRBJ1-1; no definite D call. The germline V gene has CDR1 SGHRS and CDR2 YFSETQ. V was clipped by 4 bases and J by 5 bases, with 18 bases between them. This CDR3 has 15 residues. The CDR3 spells CASSPGPNWTTEAFF. DNA of the CDR3: TGCGCCAGCAGCCCCGGACCCAATTGGACTACTGAAGCTTTCTTT.

V gene TRBV3-1 (or the pseudogene TRBV3-2) combines with J gene TRBJ1-1; the D is unclear. In germline, CDR1 is LGHDT, CDR2 YNNKEL (reference sequence). V was clipped by 0 bases and J by 1 base, with 9 bases between them. This CDR3 is 15 amino acids long. The CDR3 DNA sequence: TGTGCCAGCAGCCAAGAGTTCCCAGAGAACACTGAAGCTTTCTTT. Translated: CASSQEFPENTEAFF.